This T cell receptor beta chain came from a study of graft-versus-host responses after intestinal transplantation. Study-level information: Anti-thymocyte globulin served as induction for all recipients, who then took tacrolimus and steroids for three to four years. Study-wide results and limits: The authors found GvH clones in recipient marrow, some appearing first in ileum or blood.

Sequencing was performed with immunoSEQ multiplex PCR; in TCRdb, only in-frame clones are kept and a portion is missing. The table records tens of thousands of clones, 85% to 95% of them present only once. With regard to this clone: The antigen is not known.

The clonotype originates from a human donor who was the organ donor for an intestinal transplant. Here the sequenced sample was unstimulated CD8+ T cells sorted from spleen or lymph node cells, taken before transplant.

CDR3 nucleotides: TGCAGCGCCCCGACCGGGACAGGGGATTATGAGCAGTTCTTC. This codes for CSAPTGTGDYEQFF. This chain connects TRBV29-1 to TRBJ2-1; TRBD1 agrees at 10 bases. Germline V gene sequence: CDR1 SQVTM, CDR2 ANQGSEA. This CDR3 has 14 residues. J was trimmed by 8 bases and V by 7 bases; bases with no gene match: 11.